This T cell receptor (beta chain) was obtained from a study of PD-L1 blockade in urothelial cancer. Sequencing used immunoSEQ multiplex PCR; TCRdb keeps in-frame clones, though not all of them. In the table there are 35,000 to 45,000 clones, about 88% of which are singletons. The CDR3 sequence is 15 residues long. Germline-derived CDR1 and CDR2 are SGHRS and YFSETQ. The J segment lost 1 base and the V segment lost 0 bases, leaving 2 bases of the junction unmatched. The sequence derives from a woman aged 55-69 years with urothelial cancer. Sequenced material: PBMCs, taken around atezolizumab (anti-PD-L1) treatment. This rearrangement joins TRBV5-1 to TRBJ1-1; TRBD1 aligns across 8 bases. DNA for the CDR3: TGCGCCAGCAGCTTGGAAGGGACAGGGAACACTGAAGCTTTCTTT. The encoded protein is CASSLEGTGNTEAFF.